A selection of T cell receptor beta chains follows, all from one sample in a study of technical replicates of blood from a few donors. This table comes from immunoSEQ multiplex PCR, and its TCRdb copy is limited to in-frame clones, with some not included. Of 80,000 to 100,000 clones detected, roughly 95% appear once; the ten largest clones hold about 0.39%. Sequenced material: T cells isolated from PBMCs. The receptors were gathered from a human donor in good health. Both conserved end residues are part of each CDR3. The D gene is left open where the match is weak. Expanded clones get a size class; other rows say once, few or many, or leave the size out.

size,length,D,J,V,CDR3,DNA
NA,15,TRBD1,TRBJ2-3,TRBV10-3,CATYSGTAGTDTQYF,TGTGCCACCTACTCCGGGACAGCGGGCACAGATACGCAGTATTTT
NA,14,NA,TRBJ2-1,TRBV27,CASSLSPFGNEQFF,TGTGCCAGCAGTTTATCCCCGTTCGGCAATGAGCAGTTCTTC
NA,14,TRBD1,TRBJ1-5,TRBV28,CASSKGQFNQPQHF,TGTGCCAGCAGTAAGGGACAGTTCAATCAGCCCCAGCATTTT
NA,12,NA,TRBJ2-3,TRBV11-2,CASSSGSDTQYF,TGTGCCAGCAGCTCAGGGTCCGATACGCAGTATTTT
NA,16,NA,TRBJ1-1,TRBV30,CAWSAPQGPMNTEAFF,TGTGCCTGGAGTGCCCCACAGGGTCCGATGAACACTGAAGCTTTCTTT
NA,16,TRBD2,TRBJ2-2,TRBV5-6,CASSPALAGVRGELFF,TGTGCCAGCAGCCCGGCACTAGCGGGAGTTCGCGGGGAGCTGTTTTTT
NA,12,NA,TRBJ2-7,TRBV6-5,CASSLDTHEQYF,TGTGCCAGCAGTCTGGACACCCACGAGCAGTACTTC
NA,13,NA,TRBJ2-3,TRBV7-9,CASSLSLVDTQYF,TGTGCCAGCAGCTTGTCGTTAGTGGATACGCAGTATTTT
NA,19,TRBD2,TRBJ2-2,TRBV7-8,CASRGEVGTSDSNTGELFF,TGTGCCAGCAGGGGGGAAGTGGGGACTAGCGATTCGAACACCGGGGAGCTGTTTTTT
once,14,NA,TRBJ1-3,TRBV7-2,CASSLDSSGNTIYF,TGTGCCAGCAGCTTAGACAGCTCTGGAAACACCATATATTTT
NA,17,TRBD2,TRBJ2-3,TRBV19,CASSIWTSGLPGDTQYF,TGTGCCAGTAGTATCTGGACTAGCGGCCTACCGGGAGATACGCAGTATTTT
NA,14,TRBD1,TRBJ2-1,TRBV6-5,CASRTGTRGLEQFF,TGTGCCAGCAGGACAGGGACCAGGGGGCTCGAGCAGTTCTTC
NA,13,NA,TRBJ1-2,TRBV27,CASSLRRGYGYTF,TGTGCCAGCAGTTTGAGAAGGGGTTATGGCTACACCTTC
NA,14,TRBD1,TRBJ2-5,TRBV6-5,CAVSGTAVVSVQYF,TGTGCCGTTTCCGGGACAGCCGTCGTATCGGTCCAGTACTTC
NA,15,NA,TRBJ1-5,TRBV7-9,CASSLDQGHNQPQHF,TGTGCCAGCAGCTTGGATCAGGGGCACAATCAGCCCCAGCATTTT
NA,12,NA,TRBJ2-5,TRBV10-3,CAISSGRETQYF,TGTGCCATCAGCTCAGGTCGAGAGACCCAGTACTTC
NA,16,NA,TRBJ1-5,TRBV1,CTSSQDLNFSNQPQHF,TGCACCAGCAGCCAAGATCTAAATTTTAGCAATCAGCCCCAGCATTTT
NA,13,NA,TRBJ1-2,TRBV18,CASSLTPYHGYTF,TGTGCCAGCTCACTAACACCATATCATGGCTACACCTTC
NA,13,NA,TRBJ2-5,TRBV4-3,CASSQDLQETQYF,TGCGCCAGCAGCCAAGACTTACAAGAGACCCAGTACTTC
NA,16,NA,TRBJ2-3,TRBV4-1,CASSHPSGYSTDTQYF,TGCGCCAGCAGCCACCCCAGCGGGTATAGCACAGATACGCAGTATTTT
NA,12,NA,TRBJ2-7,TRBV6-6,CASSRSSYEQYF,TGTGCCAGCAGTAGGAGTTCCTACGAGCAGTACTTC
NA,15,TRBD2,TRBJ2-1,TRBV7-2,CASSFVSGRDNEQFF,TGTGCCAGCAGCTTTGTAAGCGGGAGGGACAATGAGCAGTTCTTC
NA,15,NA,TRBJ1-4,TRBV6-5,CASSYYGREVEKLFF,TGTGCCAGCAGTTACTACGGCAGGGAGGTTGAAAAACTGTTTTTT
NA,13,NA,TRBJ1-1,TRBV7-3,CASSDRLNTEAFF,TGTGCCAGCAGCGATCGGTTGAACACTGAAGCTTTCTTT
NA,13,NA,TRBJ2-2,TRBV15,CATSRSGTGELFF,TGTGCCACCAGCAGATCAGGCACCGGGGAGCTGTTTTTT
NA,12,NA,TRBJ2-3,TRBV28,CASSRLPPTQYF,TGTGCCAGCAGCCGCCTACCCCCTACGCAGTATTTT
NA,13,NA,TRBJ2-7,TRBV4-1,CASSQGASDEQYF,TGCGCCAGCAGCCAAGGGGCTTCAGACGAGCAGTACTTC
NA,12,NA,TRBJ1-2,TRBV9,CASSASLPGYTF,TGTGCCAGCAGCGCCTCCCTCCCCGGCTACACCTTC
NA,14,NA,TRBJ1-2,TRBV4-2,CASSQDSSFYGYTF,TGTGCCAGCAGCCAAGATAGCAGCTTCTATGGCTACACCTTC
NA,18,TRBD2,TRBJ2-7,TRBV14,CASSHFRAGGPPGGEQYF,TGTGCCAGCAGCCACTTTAGAGCGGGAGGGCCCCCAGGGGGCGAGCAGTACTTC
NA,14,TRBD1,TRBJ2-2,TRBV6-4,CASSGTGDTGELFF,TGTGCCAGCAGCGGGACAGGGGACACCGGGGAGCTGTTTTTT
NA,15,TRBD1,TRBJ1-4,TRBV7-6,CASSRQGATNEKLFF,TGTGCCAGCAGTAGACAGGGAGCAACTAATGAAAAACTGTTTTTT